The 8 T cell receptor beta chains presented below share a single source sample, sequenced in a study of T cell changes during pregnancy in multiple sclerosis. Sequenced by immunoSEQ multiplex PCR; TCRdb stores in-frame clones only, minus some. Of approximately 60,000 clones in the sample, more than 85% were seen once. Sequenced material: peripheral blood, taken before pregnancy. All receptors derive from a female donor with multiple sclerosis, enrolled in a pregnancy study.

V is TRBV6-5 and J is TRBJ2-2; D not resolved. Germline values: CDR1 MNHEY, CDR2 SVGAGI. Trimming cost V 5 bases and J 7 bases, with 8 bases left between them. The CDR3 is 12 amino acids. In nucleotides, the CDR3 is TGTGCCAGCAGTATACTGTACGGGGAGCTGTTTTTT. Residues: CASSILYGELFF.

The chain has TRBV30 and TRBJ2-7; the match to TRBD1 covers 8 bases. CDR3 length: 13 residues. CDR1 is GTSNPN, CDR2 SVGIG, per germline (reference sequence). The V and J ends lost 5 bases and 0 bases, in that order; junction bases with no gene match: 3. For the CDR3, the DNA is TGTGCCTGGTCACAGGGGGGCTCCTACGAGCAGTACTTC. Its protein product is CAWSQGGSYEQYF.

A remark on this clone: Germline and junction disagree at one end, which may indicate a read error. V is TRBV5-6 and J is TRBJ1-5, with D tentatively TRBD1 (6 bases). The CDR3 runs 13 residues. Germline CDR1 reads SGHDT; CDR2 reads YYEEEE. The CDR3 loop is CASSFGRGKNNVF. CDR3 sequence (DNA): TGTGCCAGCAGCTTCGGCAGGGGAAAGAATAACGTTTTT. Based on the CDR3 plus reference TRBV5-6 and TRBJ1-5, the full variable domain is DAGVTQSPTHLIKTRGQQVTLRCSPKSGHDTVSWYQQALGQGPQFIFQYYEEEERQRGNFPDRFSGHQFPNYSSELNVNALLLGDSALYLCASSFGRGKNNVFGDGTRLSIL.

V gene TRBV6-6 combines with J gene TRBJ2-7; 7 bases are shared with TRBD1. Germline assignment: CDR1 MNHNY and CDR2 SVGAGI (reference sequence). This CDR3 is 15 amino acids long. V was pared by 5 bases and J by 4 bases, with 11 bases of the junction left unmatched. The CDR3 DNA follows: TGTGCCAGCAGTCCCGACAGGGTGGTCCAATACGAGCAGTACTTC. This translates into CASSPDRVVQYEQYF.

The chain is built from TRBV12-5 and TRBJ2-1; 10 nucleotides align to TRBD2. The V gene's germline CDR1 is LGHNT and CDR2 FRNRAP. The CDR3 contains 14 residues. V gave up 7 bases and J gave up 8 bases; unmatched junction bases: 8. CDR3 in amino acids: CASASGGAWDEQFF. CDR3 sequence (DNA): TGTGCTAGTGCCAGCGGGGGGGCCTGGGATGAGCAGTTCTTC.

The DNA for the CDR3 is TGTGCCAGCAGCCCCCTCGACTATGGCTACACCTTC. Residues: CASSPLDYGYTF. This sequence joins TRBV14 and TRBJ1-2, with D unclear. This CDR3 is built from 12 residues. Per the germline V gene, CDR1 is SGHDN and CDR2 is FVKESK. The V end lost 4 bases, the J end lost 3 bases, and 6 bases lay between the germline ends.

This chain joins TRBV6-1 and TRBJ1-3; D is unresolved. CDR1 MNHNS and CDR2 SASEGT come from the germline V gene. The germline V and J ends were trimmed by 2 bases and 4 bases, with 12 bases remaining between them. The CDR3 sequence is 15 residues long. CDR3 loop: CASSERAAGGNTIYF. CDR3 nucleotide sequence: TGTGCCAGCAGTGAAAGGGCAGCGGGAGGAAACACCATATATTTT.

V is TRBV7-6 and J is TRBJ2-7; D might be TRBD2 (7 bases). The germline gives CDR1 SGHVS, CDR2 FNYEAQ. V was trimmed by 5 bases and J by 4 bases, leaving 18 bases between them. CDR3 length: 15 amino acids. This chain's CDR3 is CASSEGGGAGYEQYF. The CDR3 bases are TGTGCCAGCAGCGAAGGAGGGGGGGCGGGGTACGAGCAGTACTTC.